The rows below give T cell receptor beta chains drawn from one sample of a study of TIL therapy for anti-PD-1-resistant metastatic lung cancer. TCRdb's table, derived via immunoSEQ multiplex PCR, lists solely in-frame clones and lacks some. The sample gives about 50,000 clones, 70% to 85% of which show up once; around 5.9% is in the top ten. The specimen was tumor tissue, collected at baseline. Receptors originate from a person aged 25-80 years with non-small cell lung cancer. Each CDR3 is given with its conserved first and last residue. D genes are given only for firm matches. Rows give clone size only sometimes, using once, few, many, or a class for an expanded clone.

CASSSVTSGSYEQYF,TGTGCCAGCAGTTCCGTGACTAGCGGGAGTTACGAGCAGTACTTC,TRBV28,TRBJ2-7,TRBD2,NA
CASSAGLAEVEQFF,TGTGCCAGCAGCGCGGGACTAGCGGAAGTAGAGCAGTTCTTC,TRBV7-2,TRBJ2-1,TRBD2,NA
CASTPWDRGDTEAFF,TGCGCCAGCACCCCTTGGGACAGGGGGGACACTGAAGCTTTCTTT,TRBV5-1,TRBJ1-1,TRBD1,few
CASSRTGVYTEAFF,TGTGCCAGCAGTAGGACAGGGGTGTACACTGAAGCTTTCTTT,TRBV27,TRBJ1-1,TRBD1,NA
CASSLAVAGGASNYGYTF,TGCGCCAGCAGCTTGGCCGTGGCAGGGGGCGCGTCGAACTATGGCTACACCTTC,TRBV5-1,TRBJ1-2,TRBD1,NA
CASSLTGPQETQYF,TGTGCCAGCAGCTTGACAGGGCCCCAAGAGACCCAGTACTTC,TRBV7-2,TRBJ2-5,TRBD1,NA
CASSTGTSKQFF,TGTGCCAGCAGCACTGGGACTAGCAAGCAGTTCTTC,TRBV7-2,TRBJ2-1,TRBD2,once
CASSLGTSRADTQYF,TGTGCCAGCAGCCTCGGGACTAGTAGAGCAGATACGCAGTATTTT,TRBV7-7,TRBJ2-3,TRBD2,NA
CASSPGTASNYGYTF,TGTGCCAGCAGCCCGGGGACAGCATCAAACTATGGCTACACCTTC,TRBV11-2,TRBJ1-2,TRBD1,NA
CASSLDGLIAQYF,TGTGCCAGCAGCTTAGATGGGCTCATTGCGCAGTACTTC,TRBV11-2,TRBJ2-4,NA,NA
CASSFFSGQETQYF,TGTGCCAGCAGCTTCTTCTCGGGCCAAGAGACCCAGTACTTC,TRBV7-3,TRBJ2-5,NA,NA
CASSASGRAAGEQYF,TGCGCCAGCAGTGCTTCGGGGAGAGCGGCGGGCGAGCAGTACTTC,TRBV10-2,TRBJ2-7,NA,NA
CASSPLTGGGRELFF,TGTGCCAGTAGTCCCTTGACAGGGGGTGGAAGGGAGCTGTTTTTT,TRBV19,TRBJ2-2,TRBD1,few
CASSIGGARGDTQYF,TGTGCCAGTAGTATAGGGGGGGCCCGTGGAGATACGCAGTATTTT,TRBV19,TRBJ2-3,NA,NA
CASSVVPIGANVLTF,TGTGCCAGCAGCGTAGTGCCGATCGGGGCCAACGTCCTGACTTTC,TRBV9,TRBJ2-6,NA,NA
CASSLVEESDGYTF,TGTGCCAGCAGCTTAGTAGAGGAGAGCGATGGCTACACCTTC,TRBV7-9,TRBJ1-2,NA,few
CSVARVKGVHYTLSSYNEQFF,TGCAGCGTTGCAAGGGTTAAGGGGGTACATTATACTCTAAGCTCCTACAATGAGCAGTTCTTC,TRBV29-1,TRBJ2-1,NA,NA
CASSQDRHEQYF,TGCGCCAGCAGCCAAGATCGCCACGAGCAGTACTTC,TRBV4-1,TRBJ2-7,NA,NA
CASSVTGNTDTQYF,TGTGCCAGCAGCGTAACAGGGAACACAGATACGCAGTATTTT,TRBV9,TRBJ2-3,NA,NA
CSVGGQINTGELFF,TGCAGCGTTGGGGGGCAGATTAACACCGGGGAGCTGTTTTTT,TRBV29-1,TRBJ2-2,NA,NA
CASSLSGDFAKNIQYF,TGTGCCAGCAGCTTATCAGGGGATTTTGCCAAAAACATTCAGTACTTC,TRBV7-2,TRBJ2-4,NA,NA
CASRQLTGGKNTEAFF,TGCGCCAGCAGACAACTGACAGGGGGAAAGAACACTGAAGCTTTCTTT,TRBV5-1,TRBJ1-1,TRBD1,few
CASSQQAGGGSNQPQHF,TGTGCCAGCAGCCAACAAGCAGGGGGCGGGAGCAATCAGCCCCAGCATTTT,TRBV28,TRBJ1-5,TRBD1,NA
CASSSYEGQRGTGELFF,TGTGCCAGCAGTTCTTACGAGGGGCAACGTGGCACCGGGGAGCTGTTTTTT,TRBV28,TRBJ2-2,NA,few
CASPPGGSSYEQYF,TGTGCCAGCCCCCCTGGGGGGAGCTCCTACGAGCAGTACTTC,TRBV6-5,TRBJ2-7,NA,NA
CASSLRLAVTGELFF,TGTGCCAGCAGCTTAAGACTAGCGGTCACCGGGGAGCTGTTTTTT,TRBV7-8,TRBJ2-2,TRBD2,NA
CASSHLGLAGGPGYNEQFF,TGCGCCAGCAGCCACCTCGGACTAGCGGGAGGGCCGGGCTACAATGAGCAGTTCTTC,TRBV4-3,TRBJ2-1,TRBD2,few
CASSPRTGVPYEQYF,TGTGCCAGCAGCCCGAGGACAGGGGTCCCCTACGAGCAGTACTTC,TRBV7-6,TRBJ2-7,TRBD1,NA
CASSADANYGYTF,TGCGCCAGCAGTGCCGACGCTAACTATGGCTACACCTTC,TRBV10-2,TRBJ1-2,NA,few
CSVEEAYNEQFF,TGCAGCGTTGAAGAAGCCTACAATGAGCAGTTCTTC,TRBV29-1,TRBJ2-1,NA,NA
CASSVEETQYF,TGTGCCAGCAGCGTAGAAGAGACCCAGTACTTC,TRBV9,TRBJ2-5,NA,NA
CASSGTTGDYGYTF,TGCGCCAGCAGCGGAACGACAGGGGACTATGGCTACACCTTC,TRBV5-1,TRBJ1-2,TRBD1,NA
CASSITRSDTQYF,TGTGCCAGTAGTATTACGAGGTCCGATACGCAGTATTTT,TRBV19,TRBJ2-3,NA,few
CASSPSGTVYTGELFF,TGTGCCAGCAGTCCTTCCGGGACTGTCTACACCGGGGAGCTGTTTTTT,TRBV27,TRBJ2-2,NA,few
CAWSVGEKLFF,TGTGCCTGGAGTGTTGGTGAAAAACTGTTTTTT,TRBV30,TRBJ1-4,NA,NA
CASSRAGTPTETQYF,TGTGCCAGCAGCCGGGCCGGGACTCCTACAGAGACCCAGTACTTC,TRBV5-6,TRBJ2-5,NA,NA
CASKKSGTGGYIAFF,TGTGCCAGCAAAAAATCCGGGACAGGGGGCTATATAGCTTTCTTT,TRBV6-5,TRBJ1-1,TRBD1,NA
CASSLVGGQGRNEQFF,TGTGCCAGCAGCTTAGTTGGAGGACAGGGACGTAATGAGCAGTTCTTC,TRBV7-2,TRBJ2-1,TRBD1,NA
CASSLVLGGASGELFF,TGTGCCAGCAGCTTGGTTTTGGGGGGCGCGTCCGGGGAGCTGTTTTTT,TRBV5-6,TRBJ2-2,NA,NA
CASSLAGEYNEQFF,TGTGCCAGCAGTTTAGCGGGAGAGTACAATGAGCAGTTCTTC,TRBV27,TRBJ2-1,TRBD2,NA
CASSHLNTEAFF,TGCGCCAGCAGCCACCTGAACACTGAAGCTTTCTTT,TRBV4-1,TRBJ1-1,NA,NA
CASSSSGTGGGETQYF,TGTGCCAGCAGCTCTTCCGGGACAGGGGGCGGAGAGACCCAGTACTTC,TRBV9,TRBJ2-5,TRBD1,NA
CASSFQGNEQFF,TGCGCCAGCAGCTTCCAGGGCAATGAGCAGTTCTTC,TRBV5-1,TRBJ2-1,NA,NA
CASSSRDGRNTGELFF,TGTGCCAGCAGCTCCCGGGACGGAAGAAACACCGGGGAGCTGTTTTTT,TRBV7-6,TRBJ2-2,NA,NA
CASSLLTPSGANVLTF,TGTGCCAGCAGTTTGCTCACCCCCTCGGGGGCCAACGTCCTGACTTTC,TRBV27,TRBJ2-6,NA,NA
CASSAYDRGYGYTF,TGTGCCAGCAGCGCATACGACAGGGGCTATGGCTACACCTTC,TRBV7-9,TRBJ1-2,TRBD1,NA
CASRPGQDIYEQYF,TGTGCCAGTCGGCCGGGACAGGACATCTACGAGCAGTACTTC,TRBV19,TRBJ2-7,TRBD1,few
CATRVGGGSGANVLTF,TGTGCCACCCGAGTCGGAGGAGGCTCTGGGGCCAACGTCCTGACTTTC,TRBV15,TRBJ2-6,NA,NA
CASSLLRTDTQYF,TGTGCCAGCAGCTTACTTAGGACAGATACGCAGTATTTT,TRBV7-2,TRBJ2-3,NA,NA
CASRRDPKTTNEKLFF,TGTGCCAGTAGGAGAGACCCAAAGACAACTAATGAAAAACTGTTTTTT,TRBV19,TRBJ1-4,NA,NA
CASSPLAGAAGELFF,TGTGCCAGCAGTCCACTAGCGGGAGCTGCCGGGGAGCTGTTTTTT,TRBV6-4,TRBJ2-2,TRBD2,NA
CASSITPLRQGASGANVLTF,TGTGCCAGTAGTATTACCCCCCTAAGGCAGGGGGCGTCTGGGGCCAACGTCCTGACTTTC,TRBV19,TRBJ2-6,TRBD1,NA
CASSRTGGIETQYF,TGTGCCAGCTCACGGACAGGGGGCATAGAGACCCAGTACTTC,TRBV18,TRBJ2-5,TRBD1,NA
CASSDLKLAGYNEQFF,TGTGCCAGCAGTGATCTGAAACTAGCGGGGTACAATGAGCAGTTCTTC,TRBV2,TRBJ2-1,TRBD2,NA